These T cell receptor beta chains were read from a single sample in a study of blood T cells in healthy people across ages. TCRdb re-analysed the 5' RACE reads in MiXCR, keeping a single row per CDR3 protein. Seen here are more than 800,000 distinct CDR3 sequences, under 30% observed once, and the top ten hold roughly 17%. Material: blood. The receptor source for this set is a woman of 80 years or more in good health. Each CDR3 is given with its conserved first and last residue. D genes are given only for firm matches. For some rows the clone size is stated as once, few or many, or as a class when expanded; others skip it.

size: many
J: TRBJ1-5
V: TRBV10-3
D: -
CDR3: CAISAGVQGTSNQPQHF
DNA: TGTGCCATCAGTGCGGGGGTACAGGGTACGAGCAATCAGCCCCAGCATTTT

size: many
J: TRBJ2-5
V: TRBV6-5
D: TRBD2
CDR3: CASSPGLAGSDPQYF
DNA: TGTGCCAGCAGCCCGGGACTAGCGGGGTCCGATCCCCAGTACTTC

size: many
J: TRBJ2-3
V: TRBV7-2
D: -
CDR3: CASSLGELLADTQYF
DNA: TGTGCCAGCAGCTTAGGGGAGCTATTGGCAGATACGCAGTATTTT

size: -
J: TRBJ1-1
V: TRBV27
D: -
CDR3: CASSLDGRAAEAFF
DNA: TGTGCCAGCAGTTTGGACGGGAGGGCCGCTGAAGCTTTCTTT

size: many
J: TRBJ2-1
V: TRBV6-1
D: TRBD2
CDR3: CASSTKGTSGGNEQFF
DNA: TGTGCCAGCAGTACCAAAGGGACTAGCGGGGGGAATGAGCAGTTCTTC

size: few
J: TRBJ2-5
V: TRBV5-1
D: TRBD2
CDR3: CASQTSGRAEETQYF
DNA: TGCGCCAGCCAGACTAGCGGGCGGGCCGAAGAGACCCAGTACTTC

size: few
J: TRBJ1-1
V: TRBV5-1
D: TRBD1
CDR3: CASSYQGQENTEAFF
DNA: TGCGCCAGCAGCTATCAGGGACAGGAGAACACTGAAGCTTTCTTT

size: few
J: TRBJ2-3
V: TRBV4-2
D: TRBD2
CDR3: CASSQDTSAASTDTQYF
DNA: TGTGCCAGCAGCCAAGATACTAGCGCCGCTAGCACAGATACGCAGTATTTT

size: many
J: TRBJ2-6
V: TRBV9
D: -
CDR3: CASSVRAGANVLTF
DNA: TGTGCCAGCAGCGTACGGGCGGGGGCCAACGTCCTGACTTTC

size: -
J: TRBJ1-1
V: TRBV15
D: -
CDR3: CATSLSAGTEAFF
DNA: TGTGCCACCAGCCTGAGTGCGGGCACTGAAGCTTTCTTT

size: many
J: TRBJ1-2
V: TRBV11-3
D: -
CDR3: CASSPGQKYGYTF
DNA: TGTGCCAGCAGTCCGGGACAAAAATATGGCTACACCTTC

size: many
J: TRBJ2-1
V: TRBV15
D: -
CDR3: CATSRDNLLTNEQFF
DNA: TGTGCCACCAGCAGAGATAACTTGCTAACCAATGAGCAGTTCTTC

size: many
J: TRBJ2-1
V: TRBV7-9
D: TRBD1
CDR3: CASSLADRMNEQFF
DNA: TGTGCCAGCAGCTTAGCGGACAGGATGAATGAGCAGTTCTTC

size: -
J: TRBJ2-7
V: TRBV28
D: -
CDR3: CASSLLGAGAREQYF
DNA: TGTGCCAGCAGTTTATTAGGGGCAGGGGCGCGGGAGCAGTACTTC

size: many
J: TRBJ2-5
V: TRBV6-2/TRBV6-3
D: -
CDR3: CASSNGRDRETQYF
DNA: TGTGCCAGCAGTAACGGGCGAGACCGAGAGACCCAGTACTTC

size: -
J: TRBJ2-3
V: TRBV3-1
D: TRBD2
CDR3: CASSRLTLSRGDQVTQYF
DNA: TGTGCCAGCAGCCGGCTAACCCTCTCCCGGGGGGATCAGGTTACGCAGTATTTT

size: -
J: TRBJ1-1
V: TRBV4-3
D: -
CDR3: CASSQVQDRKAFF
DNA: TGCGCCAGCAGCCAAGTACAGGACAGAAAGGCTTTCTTT

size: -
J: TRBJ2-3
V: TRBV29-1
D: TRBD2
CDR3: CSNLAGAGDTQYF
DNA: TGCAGCAACTTAGCGGGAGCAGGGGATACGCAGTATTTT

size: few
J: TRBJ2-1
V: TRBV20-1
D: TRBD2
CDR3: CSARETGTSGNEQFF
DNA: TGCAGTGCTAGAGAAACCGGGACTAGCGGCAATGAGCAGTTCTTC

size: -
J: TRBJ2-1
V: TRBV20-1
D: -
CDR3: CSARDRGYNEQFF
DNA: TGCAGTGCTAGAGATCGTGGGTACAATGAGCAGTTCTTC

size: many
J: TRBJ2-7
V: TRBV7-9
D: TRBD1
CDR3: CASSLRQGADEQYF
DNA: TGTGCCAGCAGCCTTAGACAGGGGGCAGACGAGCAGTACTTC

size: -
J: TRBJ2-7
V: TRBV5-1
D: -
CDR3: CASSEAGAPSPYEQYF
DNA: TGCGCCAGCAGTGAAGCAGGGGCCCCTTCCCCTTACGAGCAGTACTTC

size: -
J: TRBJ1-2
V: TRBV20-1
D: -
CDR3: CSAEGYTF
DNA: TGCAGTGCGGAAGGCTACACCTTC

size: many
J: TRBJ2-5
V: TRBV29-1
D: TRBD1
CDR3: CSVVRGQWQETQYF
DNA: TGCAGCGTTGTCAGGGGGCAGTGGCAAGAGACCCAGTACTTC

size: many
J: TRBJ1-5
V: TRBV5-6
D: -
CDR3: CASSFQTISGGQPQHF
DNA: TGTGCCAGCAGCTTTCAGACGATCTCGGGGGGTCAGCCCCAGCATTTT

size: many
J: TRBJ2-7
V: TRBV11-2
D: TRBD1
CDR3: CASSLVIGTGEQYF
DNA: TGTGCCAGCAGCTTAGTAATCGGGACAGGCGAGCAGTACTTC

size: many
J: TRBJ2-7
V: TRBV11-2
D: TRBD1
CDR3: CASSLGGQATYEQYF
DNA: TGTGCCAGCAGCTTAGGGGGACAGGCCACCTACGAGCAGTACTTC

size: many
J: TRBJ2-1
V: TRBV5-1
D: -
CDR3: CASSSVAGSYNEQFF
DNA: TGCGCCAGCAGCTCTGTTGCGGGGTCCTACAATGAGCAGTTCTTC

size: -
J: TRBJ2-1
V: TRBV7-9
D: TRBD2
CDR3: CASSPLSGGLRDEQFF
DNA: TGTGCCAGCAGCCCCCTAAGCGGGGGCTTGAGGGATGAGCAGTTCTTC

size: few
J: TRBJ2-5
V: TRBV15
D: -
CDR3: CATSNGRWETQYF
DNA: TGCGCCACCAGCAATGGGAGATGGGAGACCCAGTACTTC

size: many
J: TRBJ2-1
V: TRBV20-1
D: -
CDR3: CSAPGPGSGYNEQFF
DNA: TGCAGTGCCCCAGGGCCAGGAAGCGGTTACAATGAGCAGTTCTTC

size: -
J: TRBJ2-5
V: TRBV21-1
D: -
CDR3: CATDRVGGGRETQYF
DNA: TGTGCCACCGATAGGGTGGGGGGAGGTAGGGAGACCCAGTACTTC

size: few
J: TRBJ2-3
V: TRBV2
D: TRBD2
CDR3: CATGTSEGLTDTQYF
DNA: TGTGCCACCGGGACTAGCGAGGGCCTCACAGATACGCAGTATTTT

size: many
J: TRBJ1-2
V: TRBV4-3
D: -
CDR3: CASSHTTRTGNYGYTF
DNA: TGCGCCAGCAGCCACACAACCCGAACAGGGAACTATGGCTACACCTTC

size: -
J: TRBJ2-1
V: TRBV2
D: TRBD2
CDR3: CASRASGRYNEQFF
DNA: TGTGCCAGCAGGGCTAGCGGGCGGTACAATGAGCAGTTCTTC